This T cell receptor beta chain comes out of a study of cytotoxic CD8 clonotypes in ibrutinib-treated CLL. Measured with immunoSEQ multiplex PCR; TCRdb has only the in-frame clones, and not every one. The sample comprises approximately 300,000 clones, 80% of which are singletons, and over 5% rests with the top ten. Trimming removed 1 base from V and 0 bases from J, with 7 bases in between. The CDR3 is made up of 15 amino acids. Germline V lookup: CDR1 SGHVS, CDR2 FNYEAQ. The sample holds a few counts of this clone. Sequencing was performed on PBMCs, taken before ibrutinib treatment. The rearrangement links TRBV7-6 to TRBJ2-1, with a tentative D call TRBD1 (5 bases). The source of this sequence is a human donor with chronic lymphocytic leukemia. CDR3: CASSLGTNSYNEQFF. The CDR3, as DNA: TGTGCCAGCAGCTTAGGGACAAACTCCTACAATGAGCAGTTCTTC.